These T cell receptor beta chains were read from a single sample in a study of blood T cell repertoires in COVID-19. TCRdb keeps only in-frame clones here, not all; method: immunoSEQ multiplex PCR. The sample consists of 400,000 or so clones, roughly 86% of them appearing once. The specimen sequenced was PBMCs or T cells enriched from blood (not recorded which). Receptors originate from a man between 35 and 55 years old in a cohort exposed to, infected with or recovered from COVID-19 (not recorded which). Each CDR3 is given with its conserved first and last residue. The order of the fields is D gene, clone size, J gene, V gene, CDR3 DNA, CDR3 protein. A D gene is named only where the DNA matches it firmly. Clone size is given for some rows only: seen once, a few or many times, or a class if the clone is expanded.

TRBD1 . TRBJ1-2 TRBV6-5 TGTGCCACCTCAACGGGACAGCAATATGGCTACACCTTC CATSTGQQYGYTF
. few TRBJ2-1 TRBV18 TGTGCCAGCTCACCCTCCGTACAGGGACCCTACAATGAGCAGTTCTTC CASSPSVQGPYNEQFF
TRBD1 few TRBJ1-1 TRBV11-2 TGTGCCAGCAGCCTACAGGGGATCCGCACTGAAGCTTTCTTT CASSLQGIRTEAFF
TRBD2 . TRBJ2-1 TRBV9 TGTGCCAGCAGCGAAACACTAAGCGGGACCGACTACAATGAGCAGTTCTTC CASSETLSGTDYNEQFF
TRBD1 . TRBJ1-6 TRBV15 TGTGCCACCAGCTTTTCGACAGGGTTGGGTTCACCCCTCCACTTT CATSFSTGLGSPLHF
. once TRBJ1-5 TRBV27 TGTGCCAGCAGTTCAAGCGTTAGAAATCAGCCCCAGCATTTT CASSSSVRNQPQHF
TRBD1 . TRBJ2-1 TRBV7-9 TGTGCCAGCAGCACGGGACAGGGATACAATGAGCAGTTCTTC CASSTGQGYNEQFF
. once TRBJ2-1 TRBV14 TGTGCCAGCAGCCAGGGCCTCTACAATGAGCAGTTCTTC CASSQGLYNEQFF
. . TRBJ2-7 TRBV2 TGTGCCAGCAGTGGGACAGCCTACGAGCAGTACTTC CASSGTAYEQYF
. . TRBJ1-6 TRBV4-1 TGCGCCAGCAGCCAAGCCGGGGGACGGTCACCCCTCCACTTT CASSQAGGRSPLHF
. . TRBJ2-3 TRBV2 TGTGCCAGCAGACTAGGCACAGATACGCAGTATTTT CASRLGTDTQYF
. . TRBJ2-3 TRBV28 TGTGCCAGCAGTTTCGGGGAGAACTTTAGGAATACGCAGTATTTT CASSFGENFRNTQYF
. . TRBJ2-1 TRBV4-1 TGCGCCAGCAGCCCGTACGTAGGACAGTCGTACAATGAGCAGTTCTTC CASSPYVGQSYNEQFF
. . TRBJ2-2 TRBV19 TGTGCCAGTAGTATAGGTGGCACAAACACCGGGGAGCTGTTTTTT CASSIGGTNTGELFF
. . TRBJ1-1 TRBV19 TGTGCCAGTAGTACTCTGCAACTCGCCCCTGAAGCTTTCTTT CASSTLQLAPEAFF
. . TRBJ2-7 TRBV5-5 TGTGCCAGCAGCTTGGCAGGTAGCTCCTACGAGCAGTACTTC CASSLAGSSYEQYF
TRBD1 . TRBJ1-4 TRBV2 TGTGCCAGCCGTGCGCCGGGACAGGGAGGCGAAAAACTGTTTTTT CASRAPGQGGEKLFF
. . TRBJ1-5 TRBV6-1 TGTGCCAGCAGTGAAGGGGCTGTAAATCAGCCCCAGCATTTT CASSEGAVNQPQHF
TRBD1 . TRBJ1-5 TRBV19 TGTGCCAGTAGTGTAACCACAGGGGGCATTGAAAGAGGGCCCCAGCATTTT CASSVTTGGIERGPQHF
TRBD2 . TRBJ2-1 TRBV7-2 TGTGCCAGCAGCCCTAGCGGTTTCTCCTACAATGAGCAGTTCTTC CASSPSGFSYNEQFF
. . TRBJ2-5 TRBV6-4 TGTGCCAGCAGTCCGGGAGCGGGCGCTCAAGAGACCCAGTACTTC CASSPGAGAQETQYF
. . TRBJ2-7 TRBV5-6 TGTGCCAGCAGCTTTTGGTCGGGGAACCCCTACGAGCAGTACTTC CASSFWSGNPYEQYF
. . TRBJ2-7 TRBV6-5 TGTGCCAGCAGTTATGGCAGACAGACCTACGAGCAGTACTTC CASSYGRQTYEQYF
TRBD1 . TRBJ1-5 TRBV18 TGTGCCAGCTCACCCGACAGGGGGAATCAGCCCCAGCATTTT CASSPDRGNQPQHF
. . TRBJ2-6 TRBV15 TGTGCCACCGGGAACTCCTTTCGGGACTTCAAAAGCTCTGGGGCCAACGTCCTGACTTTC CATGNSFRDFKSSGANVLTF
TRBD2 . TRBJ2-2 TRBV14 TGTGCCAGCAGCAATACCGGGACTAGAACCGGGGAGCTGTTTTTT CASSNTGTRTGELFF
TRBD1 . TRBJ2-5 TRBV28 TGTGCCAGCAGTGCCACGGACAGGCAAGAGACCCAGTACTTC CASSATDRQETQYF
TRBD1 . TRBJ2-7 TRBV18 TGTGCCAGCTCCATTTCGGGACAGGGCCACGAGCAGTACTTC CASSISGQGHEQYF
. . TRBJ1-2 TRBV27 TGTGCCAGCAGTTTATGGGGCAGCTATGGCTACACCTTC CASSLWGSYGYTF
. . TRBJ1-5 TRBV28 TGTGCCAGCAGTTCCCCCTCCTATAGCAATCAGCCCCAGCATTTT CASSSPSYSNQPQHF
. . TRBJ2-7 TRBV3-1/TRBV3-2 TGTGCCAGCAGCCAAGGAGACTTCGTCTCCTACGAGCAGTACTTC CASSQGDFVSYEQYF
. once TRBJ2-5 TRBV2 TGTGCCACCCAAAGGGGCTACCAAGAGACCCAGTACTTC CATQRGYQETQYF